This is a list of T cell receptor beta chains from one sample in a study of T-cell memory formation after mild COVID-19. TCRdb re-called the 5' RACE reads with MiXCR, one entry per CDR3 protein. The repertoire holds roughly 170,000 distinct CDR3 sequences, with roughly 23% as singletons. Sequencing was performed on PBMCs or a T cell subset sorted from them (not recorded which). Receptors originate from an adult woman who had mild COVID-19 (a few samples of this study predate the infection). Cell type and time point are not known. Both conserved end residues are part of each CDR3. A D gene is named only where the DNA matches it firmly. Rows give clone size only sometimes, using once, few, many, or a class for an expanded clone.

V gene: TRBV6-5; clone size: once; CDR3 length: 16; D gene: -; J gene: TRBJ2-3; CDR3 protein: CASSYSSLGGPDTQYF; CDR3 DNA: TGTGCCAGCAGTTACTCGTCTCTAGGCGGACCAGATACGCAGTATTTT
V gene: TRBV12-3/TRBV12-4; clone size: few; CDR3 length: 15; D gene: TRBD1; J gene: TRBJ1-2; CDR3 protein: CASSPRTGGTYGYTF; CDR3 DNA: TGTGCCAGCAGTCCCAGGACAGGGGGAACCTATGGCTACACCTTC
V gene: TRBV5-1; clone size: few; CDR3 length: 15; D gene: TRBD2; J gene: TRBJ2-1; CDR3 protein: CASSLELAGFNEQFF; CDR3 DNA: TGCGCCAGCAGCTTGGAGCTAGCGGGGTTCAATGAGCAGTTCTTC
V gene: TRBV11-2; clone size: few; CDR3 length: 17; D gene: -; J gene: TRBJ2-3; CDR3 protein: CASSLYLAGLEGDTQYF; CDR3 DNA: TGTGCCAGCAGCTTATACCTCGCGGGACTGGAAGGGGATACGCAGTATTTT
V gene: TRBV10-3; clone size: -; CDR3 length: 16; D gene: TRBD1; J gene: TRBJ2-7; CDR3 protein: CAISKTGGDSSYEQYF; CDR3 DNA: TGTGCCATCAGTAAGACAGGGGGCGATAGCTCCTACGAGCAGTACTTC
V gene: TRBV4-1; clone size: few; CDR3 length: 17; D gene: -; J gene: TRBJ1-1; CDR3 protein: CASSHAGEGRLNTEAFF; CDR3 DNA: TGCGCCAGCAGCCATGCCGGGGAGGGGAGACTGAACACTGAAGCTTTCTTT
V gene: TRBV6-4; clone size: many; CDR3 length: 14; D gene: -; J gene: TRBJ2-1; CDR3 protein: CASSEGQGVDEQFF; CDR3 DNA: TGTGCCAGCAGTGAAGGCCAGGGTGTAGATGAGCAGTTCTTC
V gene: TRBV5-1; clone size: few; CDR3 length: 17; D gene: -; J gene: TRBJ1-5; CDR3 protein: CASRSSGGFRSRQPQHF; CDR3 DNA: TGCGCCAGCAGATCTAGTGGCGGGTTTCGATCAAGACAGCCCCAGCATTTT
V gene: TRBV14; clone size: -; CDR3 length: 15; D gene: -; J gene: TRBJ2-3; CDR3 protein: CASSQGPYYTDTQYF; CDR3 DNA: TGTGCCAGCAGCCAAGGGCCCTACTACACAGATACGCAGTATTTT
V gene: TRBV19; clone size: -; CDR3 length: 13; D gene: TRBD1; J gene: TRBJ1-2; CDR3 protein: CASSTGTGYGYTF; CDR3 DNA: TGTGCCAGTAGTACCGGGACAGGGTATGGCTACACCTTC
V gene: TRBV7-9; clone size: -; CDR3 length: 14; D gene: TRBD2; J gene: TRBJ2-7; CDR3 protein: CASSQAGSSYEQYF; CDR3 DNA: TGTGCCAGCAGCCAAGCGGGGAGCTCCTACGAGCAGTACTTC
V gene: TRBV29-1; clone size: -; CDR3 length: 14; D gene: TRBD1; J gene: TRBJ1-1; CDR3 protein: CSANPGQGAYEAFF; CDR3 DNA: TGCAGCGCCAACCCGGGACAGGGGGCATACGAAGCTTTCTTT
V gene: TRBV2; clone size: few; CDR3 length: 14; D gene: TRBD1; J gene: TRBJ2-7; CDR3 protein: CASRGDRISYEQYF; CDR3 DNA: TGTGCCAGCAGGGGGGACAGAATCTCCTACGAGCAGTACTTC
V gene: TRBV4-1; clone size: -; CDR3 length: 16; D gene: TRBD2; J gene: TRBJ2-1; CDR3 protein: CASSQAGLAGEGEQFF; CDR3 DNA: TGCGCCAGCAGCCAAGCTGGACTAGCGGGGGAGGGTGAGCAGTTCTTC
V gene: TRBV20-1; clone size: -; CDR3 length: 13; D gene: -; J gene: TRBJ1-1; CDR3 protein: CSASAGWNTEAFF; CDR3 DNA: TGCAGTGCTAGCGCAGGGTGGAACACTGAAGCTTTCTTT
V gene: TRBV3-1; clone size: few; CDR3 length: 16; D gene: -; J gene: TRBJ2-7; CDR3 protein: CASSPPSAGVSYEQYF; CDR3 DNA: TGTGCCAGCAGCCCCCCCTCGGCAGGGGTTTCCTACGAGCAGTACTTC